A selection of T cell receptor beta chains follows, all from one sample in a study of human T cells and chemical hapten exposure. TCRdb re-called the RACE reads through MiXCR, storing one row per CDR3 protein. The repertoire holds approximately 73,000 distinct CDR3 sequences, with 10% as singletons. Sample: whole blood, taken in connection with sensitization to the hapten diphenylcyclopropenone (DPC). The receptors originated from a woman in her forties or fifties with alopecia areata. Some clones in this sample may be carry-over from other donors' samples. Each CDR3 is given with its conserved first and last residue. D genes are given only for firm matches. Clone size is given for some rows only: seen once, a few or many times, or a class if the clone is expanded.

-	-	TRBV20-1	TRBJ1-5	TGCAGTGCTCATCCGGGGGGCAATCAGCCCCAGCATTTT	CSAHPGGNQPQHF
few	-	TRBV2	TRBJ2-1	TGTGCCAGCAGACACGAGGGGGGGTACTACAATGAGCAGTTCTTC	CASRHEGGYYNEQFF
-	-	TRBV12-3/TRBV12-4	TRBJ1-1	TGTGCCAGCAGGGGACATCTGAACACTGGAGCTTTCTTT	CASRGHLNTGAFF
-	-	TRBV9	TRBJ2-3	TGTGCCAGCAGCGTAGCCCCCGCAGATACGCAGTATTTT	CASSVAPADTQYF
few	-	TRBV29-1	TRBJ1-5	TGCAGCGTCGTATGGGCCCCCGGGAATCAGCCCCAGCATTTT	CSVVWAPGNQPQHF
many	-	TRBV29-1	TRBJ2-7	TGCAGCGTTGAAGTTAAGACAGGGAGGGTGCAGTACTTC	CSVEVKTGRVQYF
many	-	TRBV18	TRBJ2-7	TGTGCCAGCTCACCACCGGCAGGGGAGTACGAGCAGTACTTC	CASSPPAGEYEQYF
-	-	TRBV7-2	TRBJ2-7	TGTGCCAGCAGCCTCCGGCGAGGAACCAACGAGCAGTACTTC	CASSLRRGTNEQYF
few	TRBD2	TRBV10-1	TRBJ2-5	TGCGCCAGCAGTGATCCGGGACTAGCGGGAAAGGAGACCCAGTACTTC	CASSDPGLAGKETQYF
many	TRBD1	TRBV5-1	TRBJ2-1	TGCGCCAGCAGCTTGCTGGGACAGGGAACCTACAATGAGCAGTTCTTC	CASSLLGQGTYNEQFF
few	TRBD1	TRBV7-6	TRBJ1-1	TGTGCCAGCAGCTTAGGCGACAGGGCGGCCGAAGCTTTCTTT	CASSLGDRAAEAFF
many	-	TRBV7-2	TRBJ2-1	TGTGCCAGCAGCTCCACCTACTACGAGCAGTTCTTC	CASSSTYYEQFF
-	TRBD1	TRBV18	TRBJ1-3	TGTGCCAGCTCACCACCGAGGACAGGGAGTAACACCATATATTTT	CASSPPRTGSNTIYF
-	-	TRBV7-2	TRBJ2-2	TGTGCCAGCAGCAGAGTGACCGGGGAGCTGTTTTTT	CASSRVTGELFF
-	-	TRBV5-1	TRBJ1-1	TGCGCCAGCAGCCCGGGGGAGGGGATCAACACTGAAGCTTTCTTT	CASSPGEGINTEAFF
-	-	TRBV28	TRBJ1-1	TGTGCCAGCAGCCGTCCCGGGACGAACACTGAAGCTTTCTTT	CASSRPGTNTEAFF
few	-	TRBV5-1	TRBJ2-7	TGCGCCAGCAGCCCCGTAGTGGCTACCCCGTCGGAGCAGTACTTC	CASSPVVATPSEQYF
-	-	TRBV4-1	TRBJ2-3	TGCGCCAGCAGCCAAGATTTTGCGAGGAGCACAGATACGCAGTATTTT	CASSQDFARSTDTQYF
few	-	TRBV29-1	TRBJ2-5	TGCAGCGTGAAAGCGGGCGGCCAGACCCAGTACTTC	CSVKAGGQTQYF
-	-	TRBV12-3/TRBV12-4	TRBJ1-6	TGTGCCAGCAGTCCTGGCGTCCAGAATTCACCCCTCCACTTT	CASSPGVQNSPLHF
-	TRBD2	TRBV7-2	TRBJ2-4	TGTGCCAGCAGCCTGATGACTAGCGGGGCGAGTGGGGGCATTCAGTACTTC	CASSLMTSGASGGIQYF
-	TRBD2	TRBV11-2	TRBJ2-3	TGTGCCAGCAGCAGGGGGGTAGCGGGAACCCGGAGGACAGATACGCAGTATTTT	CASSRGVAGTRRTDTQYF
many	-	TRBV6-1	TRBJ2-3	TGTGCCAGCAGTGAAGCGTTCGGGTTGAGCACAGATACGCAGTATTTT	CASSEAFGLSTDTQYF
many	TRBD1	TRBV7-2	TRBJ1-3	TGTGCCAGCAGCCCCCAGGACAGGGTCTCTGGAAACACCATATATTTT	CASSPQDRVSGNTIYF
-	-	TRBV5-4	TRBJ1-6	TGTGCCAGCAGCTTCGACGGGTATAATTCACCCCTCCACTTT	CASSFDGYNSPLHF
many	-	TRBV7-2	TRBJ1-2	TGTGCCAGCAGCTTAGTGGCAGGGGAGGCAAGCTATGGCTACACCTTC	CASSLVAGEASYGYTF
many	TRBD1	TRBV30	TRBJ1-2	TGTGCCTGGAGTGTGCTACAGGGGGCGCAAGGCTACACCTTC	CAWSVLQGAQGYTF
-	TRBD2	TRBV28	TRBJ2-7	TGTGCCAGCAGTTTCGGACTAGGCCCCTACGAGCAGTACTTC	CASSFGLGPYEQYF
-	-	TRBV30	TRBJ2-6	TGTGCCTGGAGTGCCCGGACAGTTGGGGCCAACGTCCTGACTTTC	CAWSARTVGANVLTF
-	-	TRBV20-1	TRBJ1-1	TGCAGTGCTAGAGGTGCAGGGATGAACACTGAAGCTTTCTTT	CSARGAGMNTEAFF
few	-	TRBV12-3/TRBV12-4	TRBJ2-7	TGTGCCAGCACTTTCGGACAGAACCTTTACGAGCAGTACTTC	CASTFGQNLYEQYF
few	TRBD2	TRBV4-2	TRBJ2-6	TGTGCCAGCAGCCAAGTAGTAAGCGGGAGGTCTGGGGCCAACGTCCTGACTTTC	CASSQVVSGRSGANVLTF
many	-	TRBV18	TRBJ1-1	TGTGCCAGCTCACTCGGCGGGGACACTGAAGCTTTCTTT	CASSLGGDTEAFF
many	TRBD1	TRBV4-2	TRBJ1-6	TGTGCCAGCAGCCAGCCGGGACAGACAAATTCACCCCTCCACTTT	CASSQPGQTNSPLHF
-	TRBD2	TRBV11-2	TRBJ2-7	TGTGCCAGCACCTACTTAGCGGGGGGTACCTACGAGCAGTACTTC	CASTYLAGGTYEQYF
few	TRBD2	TRBV6-2/TRBV6-3	TRBJ2-2	TGTGCCAGCATCCGAAGCGGGAGGTTGAACACCGGGGAGCTGTTTTTT	CASIRSGRLNTGELFF
many	-	TRBV20-1	TRBJ1-4	TGCAGTGCTAGGCCTCTGGGGGAGGAAAAACTGTTTTTT	CSARPLGEEKLFF
few	-	TRBV2	TRBJ1-6	TGTGCCAGCAGTGACAGGGGCGCTTATAATTCACCCCTCCACTTT	CASSDRGAYNSPLHF
-	TRBD2	TRBV29-1	TRBJ2-1	TGCAGCGTCACCCGAGGGGAGCGGGAGTTATTC	CSVTRGERELF
many	-	TRBV6-2/TRBV6-3	TRBJ2-7	TGTGCCAGCAGCGCAGGGTCCCCCTACGAGCAGTACTTC	CASSAGSPYEQYF
-	-	TRBV10-2	TRBJ2-4	TGCGCCAGCAGTCCCAGGGAGTCCGCCAAAAACATTCAGTACTTC	CASSPRESAKNIQYF
many	-	TRBV11-3	TRBJ2-7	TGTGCCAGCAGCTTCGTCACAGGGACCGAGCAGTACTTC	CASSFVTGTEQYF
few	-	TRBV7-9	TRBJ2-5	TGTGCCAGCAGATCCGGGGGTACGGAGACCCAGTACTTC	CASRSGGTETQYF
many	-	TRBV29-1	TRBJ2-2	TGCAGCGGCAGGGACGTCGGGGAGCTGTTTTTT	CSGRDVGELFF
-	-	TRBV5-4	TRBJ2-7	TGTGCCAGCAGCTTGGGAAGGGGGATTTCCTACGAGCAGTACTTC	CASSLGRGISYEQYF